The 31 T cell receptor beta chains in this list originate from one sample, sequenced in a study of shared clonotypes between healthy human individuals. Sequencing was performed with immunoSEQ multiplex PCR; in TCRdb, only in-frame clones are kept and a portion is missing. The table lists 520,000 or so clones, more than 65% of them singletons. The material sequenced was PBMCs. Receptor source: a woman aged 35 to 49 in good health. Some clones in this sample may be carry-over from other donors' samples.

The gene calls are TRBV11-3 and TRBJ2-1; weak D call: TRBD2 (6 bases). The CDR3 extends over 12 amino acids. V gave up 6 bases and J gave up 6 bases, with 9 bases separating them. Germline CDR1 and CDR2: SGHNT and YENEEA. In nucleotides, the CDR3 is TGTGCCAGCAGAGGGCGGGGCAATGAGCAGTTCTTC. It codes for CASRGRGNEQFF.

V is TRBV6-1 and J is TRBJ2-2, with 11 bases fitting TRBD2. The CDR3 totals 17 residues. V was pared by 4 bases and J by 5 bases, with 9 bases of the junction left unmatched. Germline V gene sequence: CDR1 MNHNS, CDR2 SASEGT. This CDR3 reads CASSGLAGKYRTGELFF. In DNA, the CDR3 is TGTGCCAGCAGTGGACTAGCGGGGAAGTATCGGACCGGGGAGCTGTTTTTT.

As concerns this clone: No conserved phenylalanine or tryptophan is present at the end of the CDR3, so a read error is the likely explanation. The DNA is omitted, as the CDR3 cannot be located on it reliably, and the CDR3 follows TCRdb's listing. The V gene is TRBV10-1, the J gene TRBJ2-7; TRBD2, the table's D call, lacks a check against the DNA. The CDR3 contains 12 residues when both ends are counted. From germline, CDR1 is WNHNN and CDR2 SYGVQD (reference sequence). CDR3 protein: CASSQYRGTGVS.

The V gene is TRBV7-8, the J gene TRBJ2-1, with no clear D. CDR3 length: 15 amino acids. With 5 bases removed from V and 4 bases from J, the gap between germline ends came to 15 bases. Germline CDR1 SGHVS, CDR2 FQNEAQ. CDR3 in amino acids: CASSQSDGRYNEQFF. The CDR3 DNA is TGTGCCAGCAGCCAAAGCGACGGACGTTACAATGAGCAGTTCTTC.

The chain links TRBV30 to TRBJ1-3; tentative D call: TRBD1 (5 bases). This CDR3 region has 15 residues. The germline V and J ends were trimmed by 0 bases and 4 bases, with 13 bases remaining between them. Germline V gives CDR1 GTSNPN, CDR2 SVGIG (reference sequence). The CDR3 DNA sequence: TGTGCCTGGAGTGTAAGCACAGGAACAGGAAACACCATATATTTT. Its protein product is CAWSVSTGTGNTIYF.

The CDR3 loop reads CASSNGLPTGELFF. DNA of the CDR3: TGTGCCAGCTCGAACGGGCTCCCAACCGGGGAGCTGTTTTTT. The genes are TRBV18 and TRBJ2-2, with D unclear. V shed 6 bases and J shed 5 bases, with 13 bases lying between them. Germline CDR1 is KGHSH and CDR2 is LQKENI. The CDR3 extends over 14 amino acids.

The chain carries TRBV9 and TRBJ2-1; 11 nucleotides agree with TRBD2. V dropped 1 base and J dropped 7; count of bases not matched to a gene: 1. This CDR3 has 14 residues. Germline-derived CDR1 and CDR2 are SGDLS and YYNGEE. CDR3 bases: TGTGCCAGCAGCGTACTAGCGGGAGGTAATGAGCAGTTCTTC. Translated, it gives CASSVLAGGNEQFF.

The CDR3 DNA is TGTGCCAGCAGTGTGGCCGGGACGGACTTTAATTCACCCCTCCACTTT. The encoded protein is CASSVAGTDFNSPLHF. The genes are TRBV28 and TRBJ1-6; the D gene is possibly TRBD1 (5 bases). Trimming removed 5 bases at V and 6 bases at J, with 17 bases between. The CDR3 runs to 16 residues. Germline values: CDR1 MDHEN, CDR2 SYDVKM.

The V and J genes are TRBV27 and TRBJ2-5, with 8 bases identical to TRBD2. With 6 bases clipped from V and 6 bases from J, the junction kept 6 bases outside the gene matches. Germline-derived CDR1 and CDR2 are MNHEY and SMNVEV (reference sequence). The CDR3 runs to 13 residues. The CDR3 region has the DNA TGTGCCAGCAGGGAGACTAGCGCTAAGACCCAGTACTTC. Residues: CASRETSAKTQYF.

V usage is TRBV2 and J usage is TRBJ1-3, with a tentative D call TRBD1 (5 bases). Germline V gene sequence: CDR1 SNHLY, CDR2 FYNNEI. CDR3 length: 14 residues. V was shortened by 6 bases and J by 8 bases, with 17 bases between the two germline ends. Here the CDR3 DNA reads TGTGCCAGCAGCACTGGGGACCGACGGGACACCATATATTTT. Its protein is CASSTGDRRDTIYF.

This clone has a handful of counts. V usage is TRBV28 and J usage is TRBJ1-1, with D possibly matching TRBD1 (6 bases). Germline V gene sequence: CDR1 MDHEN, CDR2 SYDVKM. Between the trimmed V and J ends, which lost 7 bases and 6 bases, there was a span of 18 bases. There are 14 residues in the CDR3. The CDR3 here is CASIPQGGVPEAFF. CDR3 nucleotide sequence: TGTGCCAGCATTCCACAGGGAGGGGTACCTGAAGCTTTCTTT. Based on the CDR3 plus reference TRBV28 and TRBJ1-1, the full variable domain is DVKVTQSSRYLVKRTGEKVFLECVQDMDHENMFWYRQDPGLGLRLIYFSYDVKMKEKGDIPEGYSVSREKKERFSLILESASTNQTSMYLCASIPQGGVPEAFFGQGTRLTVV.

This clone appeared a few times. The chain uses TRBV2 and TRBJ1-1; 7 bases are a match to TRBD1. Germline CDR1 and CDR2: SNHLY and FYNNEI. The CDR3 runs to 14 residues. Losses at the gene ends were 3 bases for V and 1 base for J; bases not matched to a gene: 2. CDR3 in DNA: TGTGCCAGCAGTGAGAGGGGGCAGAACACTGAAGCTTTCTTT. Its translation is CASSERGQNTEAFF.

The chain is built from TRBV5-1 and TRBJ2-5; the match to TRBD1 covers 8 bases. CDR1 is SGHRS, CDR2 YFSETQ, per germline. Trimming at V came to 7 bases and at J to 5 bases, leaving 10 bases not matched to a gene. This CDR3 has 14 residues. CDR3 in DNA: TGCGCCAGCCTGGATGACAGGGGCGGTGAGACCCAGTACTTC. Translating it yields CASLDDRGGETQYF.

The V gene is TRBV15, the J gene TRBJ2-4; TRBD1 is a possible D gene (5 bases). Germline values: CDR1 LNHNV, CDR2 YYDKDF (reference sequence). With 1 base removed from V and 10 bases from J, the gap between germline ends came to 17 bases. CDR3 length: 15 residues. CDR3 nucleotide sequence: TGTGCCACCAGCAGAGGGGGCGGACGTAATGGGATTCAGTACTTC. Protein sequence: CATSRGGGRNGIQYF.

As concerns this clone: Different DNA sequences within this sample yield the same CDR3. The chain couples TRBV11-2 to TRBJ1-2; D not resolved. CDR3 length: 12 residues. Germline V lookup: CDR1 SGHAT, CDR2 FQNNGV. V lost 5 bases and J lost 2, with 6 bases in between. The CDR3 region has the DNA TGTGCCAGCAGCCTCGGGAACTATGGCTACACCTTC. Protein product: CASSLGNYGYTF.

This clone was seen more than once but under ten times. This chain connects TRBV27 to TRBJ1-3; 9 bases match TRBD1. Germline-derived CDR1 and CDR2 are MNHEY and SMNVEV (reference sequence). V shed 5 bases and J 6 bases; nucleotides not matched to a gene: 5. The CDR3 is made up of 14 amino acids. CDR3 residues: CASSPRDRVNTIYF. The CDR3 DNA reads TGTGCCAGCAGTCCCCGGGACAGGGTAAACACCATATATTTT.

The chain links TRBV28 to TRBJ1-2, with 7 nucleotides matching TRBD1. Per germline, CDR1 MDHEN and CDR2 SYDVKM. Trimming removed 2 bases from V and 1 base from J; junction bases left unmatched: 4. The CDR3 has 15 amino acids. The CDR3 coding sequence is TGTGCCAGCAGTTTAAAGGGGGCGCTTAACTATGGCTACACCTTC. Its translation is CASSLKGALNYGYTF.

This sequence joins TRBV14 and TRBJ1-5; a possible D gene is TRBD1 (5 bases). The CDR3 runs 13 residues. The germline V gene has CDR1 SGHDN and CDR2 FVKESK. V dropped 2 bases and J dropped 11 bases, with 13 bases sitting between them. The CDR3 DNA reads TGTGCCAGCAGCCAAAGCTACGGGGGGACCCAGCATTTT. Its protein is CASSQSYGGTQHF.

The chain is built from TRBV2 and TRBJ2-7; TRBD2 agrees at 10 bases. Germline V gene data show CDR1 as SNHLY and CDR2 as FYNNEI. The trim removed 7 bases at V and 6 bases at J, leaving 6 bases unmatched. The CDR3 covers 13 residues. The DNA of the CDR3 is TGTGCCAGCACCCTCGGACTAGCGGTCGAGCAGTACTTC. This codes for CASTLGLAVEQYF.

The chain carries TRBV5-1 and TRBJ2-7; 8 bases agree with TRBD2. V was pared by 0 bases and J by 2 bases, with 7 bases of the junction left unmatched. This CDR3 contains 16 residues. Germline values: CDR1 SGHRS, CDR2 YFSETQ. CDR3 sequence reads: CASSLGTGTRTYEQYF. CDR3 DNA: TGCGCCAGCAGCTTGGGGACCGGGACTAGAACCTACGAGCAGTACTTC.

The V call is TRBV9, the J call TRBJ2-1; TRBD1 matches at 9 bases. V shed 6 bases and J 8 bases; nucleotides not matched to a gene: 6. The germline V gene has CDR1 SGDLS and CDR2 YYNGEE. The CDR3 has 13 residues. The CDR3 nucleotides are TGTGCCAGCACGGGACAGGGTCTCCATGAGCAGTTCTTC. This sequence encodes CASTGQGLHEQFF.

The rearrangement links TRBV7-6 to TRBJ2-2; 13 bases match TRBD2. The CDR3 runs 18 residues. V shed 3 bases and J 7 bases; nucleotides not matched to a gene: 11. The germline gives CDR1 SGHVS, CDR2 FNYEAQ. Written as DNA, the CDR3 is TGTGCCAGCAGCTTGGGATCCGGACTAGCGGGAGTTTACGGGGAGCTGTTTTTT. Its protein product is CASSLGSGLAGVYGELFF.

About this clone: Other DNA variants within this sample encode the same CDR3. The CDR3 loop is CASSSQQGGETQYF. CDR3 nucleotides: TGTGCCAGCAGCTCGCAACAGGGGGGGGAGACCCAGTACTTC. This chain links TRBV11-2 with TRBJ2-5, with TRBD1 as a possible D gene (8 bases). The V end lost 4 bases, the J end lost 5 bases, and 14 bases lay between the germline ends. This CDR3 has 14 residues. Looked up from germline, CDR1 is SGHAT and CDR2 is FQNNGV.

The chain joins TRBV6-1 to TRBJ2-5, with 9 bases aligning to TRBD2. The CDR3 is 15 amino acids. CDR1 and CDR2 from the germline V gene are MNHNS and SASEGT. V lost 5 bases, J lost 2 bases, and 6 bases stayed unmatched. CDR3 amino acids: CASSSDLAGQETQYF. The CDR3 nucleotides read TGTGCCAGCAGTTCCGATCTAGCGGGACAAGAGACCCAGTACTTC.

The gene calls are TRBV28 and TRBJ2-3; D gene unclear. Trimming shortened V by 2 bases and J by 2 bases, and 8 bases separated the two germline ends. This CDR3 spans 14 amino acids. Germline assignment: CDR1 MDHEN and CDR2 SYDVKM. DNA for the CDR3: TGTGCCAGCAGTTTAGGCGTGAACACAGATACGCAGTATTTT. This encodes CASSLGVNTDTQYF. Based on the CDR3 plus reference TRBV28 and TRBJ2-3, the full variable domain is DVKVTQSSRYLVKRTGEKVFLECVQDMDHENMFWYRQDPGLGLRLIYFSYDVKMKEKGDIPEGYSVSREKKERFSLILESASTNQTSMYLCASSLGVNTDTQYFGPGTRLTVL.

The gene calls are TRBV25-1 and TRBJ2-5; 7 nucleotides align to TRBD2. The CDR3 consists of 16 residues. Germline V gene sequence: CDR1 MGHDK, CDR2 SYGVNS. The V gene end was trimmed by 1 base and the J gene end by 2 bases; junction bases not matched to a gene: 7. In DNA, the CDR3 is TGTGCCAGCAGTGAATTCGGGGGGATCGATCAAGAGACCCAGTACTTC. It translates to CASSEFGGIDQETQYF. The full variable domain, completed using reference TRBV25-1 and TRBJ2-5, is EADIYQTPRYLVIGTGKKITLECSQTMGHDKMYWYQQDPGMELHLIHYSYGVNSTEKGDLSSESTVSRIRTEHFPLTLESARPSHTSQYLCASSEFGGIDQETQYFGPGTRLLVL.

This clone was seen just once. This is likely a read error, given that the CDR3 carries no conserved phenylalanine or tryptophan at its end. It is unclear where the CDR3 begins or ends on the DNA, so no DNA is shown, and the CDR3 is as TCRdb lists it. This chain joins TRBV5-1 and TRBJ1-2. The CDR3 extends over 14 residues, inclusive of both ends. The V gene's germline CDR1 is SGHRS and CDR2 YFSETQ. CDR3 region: CASAQRSVRKTYGY.

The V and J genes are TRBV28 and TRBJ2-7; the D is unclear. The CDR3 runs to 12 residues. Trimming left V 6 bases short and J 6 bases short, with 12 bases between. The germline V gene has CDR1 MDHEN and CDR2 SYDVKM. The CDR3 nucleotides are TGTGCCAGCAGGAGGCTAGATCGCGAGCAGTACTTC. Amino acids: CASRRLDREQYF.

The CDR3 spells CASSFSGTGGFQQYF. The CDR3 nucleotides read TGTGCCAGCAGTTTCTCCGGGACAGGGGGATTCCAGCAGTACTTC. V and J are TRBV28 and TRBJ2-7; 11 bases are a match to TRBD1. Germline lookup yields CDR1 MDHEN and CDR2 SYDVKM. The CDR3 loop spans 15 amino acids. Trimming removed 3 bases from V and 8 bases from J; junction bases left unmatched: 9.

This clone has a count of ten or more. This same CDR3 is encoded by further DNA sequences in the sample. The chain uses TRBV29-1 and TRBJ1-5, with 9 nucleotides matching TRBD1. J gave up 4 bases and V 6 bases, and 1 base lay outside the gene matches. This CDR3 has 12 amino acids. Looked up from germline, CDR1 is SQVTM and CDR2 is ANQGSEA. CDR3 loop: CSVGQGNQPQHF. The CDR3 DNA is TGCAGCGTAGGACAGGGGAATCAGCCCCAGCATTTT.

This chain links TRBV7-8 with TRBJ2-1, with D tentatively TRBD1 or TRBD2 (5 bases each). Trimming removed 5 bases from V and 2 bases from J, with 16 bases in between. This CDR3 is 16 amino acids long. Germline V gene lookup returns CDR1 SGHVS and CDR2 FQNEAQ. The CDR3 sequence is CASSPRRDPAYNEQFF. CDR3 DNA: TGTGCCAGCAGCCCCCGCCGGGACCCTGCCTACAATGAGCAGTTCTTC.